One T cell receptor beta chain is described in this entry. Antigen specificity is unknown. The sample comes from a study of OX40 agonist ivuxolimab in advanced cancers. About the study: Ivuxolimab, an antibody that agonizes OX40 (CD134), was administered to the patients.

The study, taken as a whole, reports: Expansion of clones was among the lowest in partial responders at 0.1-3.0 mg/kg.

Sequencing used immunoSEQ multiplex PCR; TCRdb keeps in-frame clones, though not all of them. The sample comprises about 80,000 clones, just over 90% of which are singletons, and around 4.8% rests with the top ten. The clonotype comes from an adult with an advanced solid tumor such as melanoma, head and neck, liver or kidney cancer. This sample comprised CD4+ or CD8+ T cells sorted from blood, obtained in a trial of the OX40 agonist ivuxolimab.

The CDR3 sequence: CASSPGLTAGKNIQYF. The CDR3 nucleotides read TGTGCCAGCAGTCCGGGGTTGACCGCAGGTAAAAACATTCAGTACTTC. The J gene is TRBJ2-4, the V gene TRBV28; the D gene is possibly TRBD2 (5 bases). Germline loops: CDR1 MDHEN, CDR2 SYDVKM. V was pared by 5 bases and J by 4 bases, with 18 bases between. This CDR3 is built from 16 residues.